Below, one T cell receptor (beta chain) is given with its context. The source of the sample is a study of blood T cell repertoires in COVID-19. Across the whole study: The origin of the acute and convalescent COVID-19 samples was the United States, Italy and Spain. PBMCs, B-cell-depleted T cells, or T cells provided the cDNA or gDNA that made up the material.

The data were produced by immunoSEQ multiplex PCR, yet TCRdb's version contains in-frame clones alone and is incomplete. The sample lists 250,000 or so clones, 75% to 85% occurring once. The V gene's germline CDR1 is SGHTA and CDR2 FQGNSA. V trimming: 7 bases; J trimming: 8 bases; junction bases outside the gene matches: 9. CDR3 size: 14 residues. The specimen was peripheral blood. The chain uses TRBV7-2 and TRBJ1-3; 9 bases align to TRBD1. This TCR was recovered from a woman in her 70s with acute or convalescent COVID-19. As DNA, the CDR3 is TGTGCCAGCAAAACCGGGACAGGGAGGGACACCATATATTTT. Translating gives CASKTGTGRDTIYF. Full variable domain (missing parts from reference TRBV7-2 and TRBJ1-3): GAGVSQSPSNKVTEKGKDVELRCDPISGHTALYWYRQSLGQGLEFLIYFQGNSAPDKSGLPSDRFSAERTGGSVSTLTIQRTQQEDSAVYLCASKTGTGRDTIYFGEGSWLTVV.